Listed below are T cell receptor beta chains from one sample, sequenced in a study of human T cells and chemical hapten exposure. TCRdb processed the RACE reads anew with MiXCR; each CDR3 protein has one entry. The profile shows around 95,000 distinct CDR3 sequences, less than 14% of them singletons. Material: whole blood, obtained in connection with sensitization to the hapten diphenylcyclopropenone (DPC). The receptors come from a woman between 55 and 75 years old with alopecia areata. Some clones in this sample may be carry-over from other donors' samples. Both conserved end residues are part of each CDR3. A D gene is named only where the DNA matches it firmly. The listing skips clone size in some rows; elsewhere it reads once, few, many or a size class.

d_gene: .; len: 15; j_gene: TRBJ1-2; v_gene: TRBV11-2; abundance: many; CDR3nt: TGTGCCAGCAGCTCCCTGTCCAGGGTTAACTATGGCTACACCTTC; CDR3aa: CASSSLSRVNYGYTF
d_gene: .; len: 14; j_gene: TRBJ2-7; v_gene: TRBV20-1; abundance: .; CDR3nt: TGCAGTGCTAGAGGTGTAGCGGACACCTACGAGCAGTACTTC; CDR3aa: CSARGVADTYEQYF
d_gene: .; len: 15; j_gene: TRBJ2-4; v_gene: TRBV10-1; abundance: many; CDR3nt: TGCGCCAGCAGCCTGGACACAGGGGCCAAAAACATTCAGTACTTC; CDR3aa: CASSLDTGAKNIQYF
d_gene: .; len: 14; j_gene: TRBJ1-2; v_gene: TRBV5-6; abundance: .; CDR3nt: TGTGCCAGCAGCTTGTACTGGCAGGTCTGGGGCTACACCTTC; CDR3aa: CASSLYWQVWGYTF
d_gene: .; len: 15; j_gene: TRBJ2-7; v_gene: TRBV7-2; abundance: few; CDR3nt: TGTGCCAGCAGCTCTTCGGGGGTAGTCTCCTACGAGCAGTACTTC; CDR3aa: CASSSSGVVSYEQYF
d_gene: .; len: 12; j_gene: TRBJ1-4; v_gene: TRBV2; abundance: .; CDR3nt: TGTGCCAGCAGTGACGACAGTGAAAAACTGTTTTTT; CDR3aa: CASSDDSEKLFF
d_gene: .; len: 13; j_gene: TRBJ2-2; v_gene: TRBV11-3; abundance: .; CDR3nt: TGTGCCAGCAGCTATCGGGCCACCGGGGAGCTGTTTTTT; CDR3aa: CASSYRATGELFF
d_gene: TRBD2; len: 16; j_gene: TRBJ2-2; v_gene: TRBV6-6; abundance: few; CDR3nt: TGTGCCAGCAGGGAAACTAGCGGGGTGAACACCGGGGAGCTGTTTTTT; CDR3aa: CASRETSGVNTGELFF
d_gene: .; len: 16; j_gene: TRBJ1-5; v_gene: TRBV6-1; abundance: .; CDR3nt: TGTGCCAGCAGCCTAGCTAGGGGTGCAAGCAATCAGCCCCAGCATTTT; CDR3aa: CASSLARGASNQPQHF
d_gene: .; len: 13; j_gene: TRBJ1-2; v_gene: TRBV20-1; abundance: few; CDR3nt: TGCAGTGCGATCCCTCAGGGCCGTGATGGCTACACCTTC; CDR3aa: CSAIPQGRDGYTF
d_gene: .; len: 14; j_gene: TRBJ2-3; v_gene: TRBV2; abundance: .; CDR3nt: TGTGCCAGCAGGCAGGGGGAGGGCACAGATACGCAGTATTTT; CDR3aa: CASRQGEGTDTQYF
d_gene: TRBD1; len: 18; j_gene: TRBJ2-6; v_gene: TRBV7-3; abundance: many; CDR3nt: TGTGCCAGCAGCTTACAGGCACAGGGGAGTTCTGGGGCCAACGTCCTGACTTTC; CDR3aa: CASSLQAQGSSGANVLTF
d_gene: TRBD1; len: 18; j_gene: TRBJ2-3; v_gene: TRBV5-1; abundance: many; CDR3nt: TGCGCCAGCAGTATGGGAGGAGGACAGGGGGTAAATCAAGATACGCAGTATTTT; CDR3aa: CASSMGGGQGVNQDTQYF
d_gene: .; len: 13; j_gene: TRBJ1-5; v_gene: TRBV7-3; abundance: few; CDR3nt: TGTGCCAGCAGCTCTGACGGGAACCAGCCCCAGCATTTT; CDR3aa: CASSSDGNQPQHF
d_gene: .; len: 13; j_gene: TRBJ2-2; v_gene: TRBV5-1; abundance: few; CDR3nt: TGCGCCAGCAGAATTTGGGACACCGGGGAGCTGTTTTTT; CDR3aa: CASRIWDTGELFF
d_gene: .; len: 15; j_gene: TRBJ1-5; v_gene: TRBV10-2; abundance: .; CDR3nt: TGCGCCAGCAGTGAGTCAGTAGGGAGGGATCAGCCCCAGCATTTT; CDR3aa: CASSESVGRDQPQHF
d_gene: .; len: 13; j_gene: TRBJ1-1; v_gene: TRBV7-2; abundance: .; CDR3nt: TGTGGGAGTGGAAGGTTGGCTAATCCTGAAGCTTTCTTT; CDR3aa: CGSGRLANPEAFF
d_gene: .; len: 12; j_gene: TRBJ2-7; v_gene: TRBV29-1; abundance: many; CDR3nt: TGCAGCGTTCCCCTGGGCGTAGGCGAGCAGTACTTC; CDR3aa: CSVPLGVGEQYF
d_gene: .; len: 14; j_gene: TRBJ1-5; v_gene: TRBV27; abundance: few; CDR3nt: TGTGCCAGCAGTTTATCAGGGGCCAATCAGCCCCAGCATTTT; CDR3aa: CASSLSGANQPQHF
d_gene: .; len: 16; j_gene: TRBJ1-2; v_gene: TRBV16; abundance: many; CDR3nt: TGTGCCAGCAGCCAAGGGGGTGTCTCCTCGGACTATGGCTACACCTTC; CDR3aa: CASSQGGVSSDYGYTF
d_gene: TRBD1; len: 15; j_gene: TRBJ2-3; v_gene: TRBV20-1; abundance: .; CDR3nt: TGCAGTGCTAGCCTGGGACAGGACTTGGGGGATACGCAGTATTTT; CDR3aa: CSASLGQDLGDTQYF
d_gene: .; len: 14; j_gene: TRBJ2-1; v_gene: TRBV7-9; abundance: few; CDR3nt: TGTGCCAGCAGCTTAGTGGGGGCGCGGAATGAGCAGTTCTTC; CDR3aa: CASSLVGARNEQFF
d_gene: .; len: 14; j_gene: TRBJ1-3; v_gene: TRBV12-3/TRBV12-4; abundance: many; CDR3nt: TGTGCCAGCAGGCCAAATAGCTCTGGAAACACCATATATTTT; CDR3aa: CASRPNSSGNTIYF
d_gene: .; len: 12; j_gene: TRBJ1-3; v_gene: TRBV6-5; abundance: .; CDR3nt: TGTGCCAGCAGTTCGGGGGTGAACACCATATATTTT; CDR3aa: CASSSGVNTIYF
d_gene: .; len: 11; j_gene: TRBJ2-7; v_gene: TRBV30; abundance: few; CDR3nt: TGTGCCTGGAGCCAAAGCTACGAGCAGTACTTC; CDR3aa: CAWSQSYEQYF
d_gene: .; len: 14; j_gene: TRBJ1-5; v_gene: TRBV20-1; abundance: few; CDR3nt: TGCAGTGCTAGTGAGTCGAGGGGGGGCCAGCCCCAGCATTTT; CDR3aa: CSASESRGGQPQHF
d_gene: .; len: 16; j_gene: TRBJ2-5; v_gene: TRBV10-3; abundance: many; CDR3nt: TGTGCCATCAGTGAGTCGAGTTGGAACAGGGTAGAGACCCAGTACTTC; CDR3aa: CAISESSWNRVETQYF
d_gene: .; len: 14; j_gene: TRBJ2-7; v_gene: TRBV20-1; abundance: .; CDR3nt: TGCAGTGCTAGAGTGGTACAGGGAGCCTACGAGCAGTACTTC; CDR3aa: CSARVVQGAYEQYF
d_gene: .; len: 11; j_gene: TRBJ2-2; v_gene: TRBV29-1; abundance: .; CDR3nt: TGCAGCGTTCGGAACACCGGGGAGCTGTTTTTT; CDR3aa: CSVRNTGELFF
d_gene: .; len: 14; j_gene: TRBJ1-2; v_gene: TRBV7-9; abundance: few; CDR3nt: TGTGCCAGCAGCTTAGCGCTAACGGAGGATGGCTACACCTTC; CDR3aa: CASSLALTEDGYTF
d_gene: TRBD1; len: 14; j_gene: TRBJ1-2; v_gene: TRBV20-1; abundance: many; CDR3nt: TGCTCCACGGTCGCTTATGAAGGGGGCCGTGGCTACACCTTC; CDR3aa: CSTVAYEGGRGYTF
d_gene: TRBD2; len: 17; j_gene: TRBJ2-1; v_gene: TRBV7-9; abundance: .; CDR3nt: TGTGCCAGCAGCACGCCTAATAGCGGGGGATCCTACAATGAGCAGTTCTTC; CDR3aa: CASSTPNSGGSYNEQFF
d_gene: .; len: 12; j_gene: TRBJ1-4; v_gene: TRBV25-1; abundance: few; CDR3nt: TGTGCCAGCAGTGAATACTCTGAAAAACTGTTTTTT; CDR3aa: CASSEYSEKLFF
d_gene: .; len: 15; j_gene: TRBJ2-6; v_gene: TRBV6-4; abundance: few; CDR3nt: TGTGCCAGCAGTGAGCGGTTCTCTGGGGCCAACGTCCTGACTTTC; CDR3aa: CASSERFSGANVLTF